This T cell receptor (beta chain) originates from a study of blood T cells in healthy people across ages. In regard to this clonotype: Its antigen is currently unknown. An end of the junction differs from the germline gene, which may be a read error.

Through a sample-barcoded 5' primer and a J-beta primer mix, a second PCR was run for roughly 6 to 12 cycles. A 12-random-nucleotide template-switch adaptor tagged each cDNA molecule. TCRdb ran MiXCR on the 5' RACE reads and lists one entry per CDR3 protein. The sample shows over a million distinct CDR3 sequences, approximately 43% of them seen only once. The CDR3 is made up of 15 amino acids. Germline V gene sequence: CDR1 SQVTM, CDR2 ANQGSEA. Total RNA, at least 6 micrograms per sample, was extracted from PBMCs. The study's findings and limits: Age advanced and TCR beta diversity per million T cells fell, roughly linearly.

The sequence was collected from a young woman in good health. Sequences were obtained from blood. V and J are TRBV29-1 and TRBJ2-7, with a weak D call TRBD2 (7 bases). CDR3 residues: CSVPKGGDKAYERYF. The CDR3 DNA reads TGCAGCGTTCCCAAGGGGGGGGATAAGGCCTACGAGCGGTACTTC.